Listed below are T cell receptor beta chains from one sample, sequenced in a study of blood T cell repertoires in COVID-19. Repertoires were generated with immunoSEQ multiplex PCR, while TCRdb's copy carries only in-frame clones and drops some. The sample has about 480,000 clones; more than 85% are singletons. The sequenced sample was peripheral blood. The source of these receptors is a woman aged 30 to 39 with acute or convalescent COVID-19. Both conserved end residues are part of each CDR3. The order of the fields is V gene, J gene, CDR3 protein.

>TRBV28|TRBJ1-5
CASSLPQRNQPQHF
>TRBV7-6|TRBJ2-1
CASSLSLLERGENEQFF
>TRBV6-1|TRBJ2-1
CASSEGWSMGYEQFF
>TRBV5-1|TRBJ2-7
CASSITVTYEQYF
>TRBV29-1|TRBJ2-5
CSVGSGQETQYF
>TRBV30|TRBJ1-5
CAWSTPEGAEGPQHF
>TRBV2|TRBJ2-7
CASSRDRAYEQYF
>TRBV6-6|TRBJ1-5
CASSYSSSSSNQPQHF
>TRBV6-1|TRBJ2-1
CASSEATFGQGRNEQFF
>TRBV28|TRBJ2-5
CASSRRTGKFQETQYF
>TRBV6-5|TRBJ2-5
CASSQRLATETQYF
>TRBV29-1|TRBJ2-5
CSVVGGGQETQYF
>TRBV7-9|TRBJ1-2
CASSLVTGYGYTF
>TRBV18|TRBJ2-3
CASSPTRGTSDTQYF
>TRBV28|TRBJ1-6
CASSLAGGNSPLHF
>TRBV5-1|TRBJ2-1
CASRPGPYTGEQFF
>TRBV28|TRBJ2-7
CASSLPRTMSYEQYF
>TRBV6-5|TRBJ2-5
CASSYSGGYQETQYF
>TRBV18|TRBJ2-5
CASSPRTGLETQYF
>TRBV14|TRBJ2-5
CASSQVTEAGGLFGQETQYF
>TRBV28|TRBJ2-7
CASMSARGQGLREQYF
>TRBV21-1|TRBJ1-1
CASSSRKGQLNTEAFF
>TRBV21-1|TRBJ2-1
CAHSGQTPRGSYNEQFF
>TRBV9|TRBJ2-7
CASSVGGRSYEQYF
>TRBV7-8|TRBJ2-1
CASSLGSSGGPSQFF
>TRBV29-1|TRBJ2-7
CSVVGGGYEQYF
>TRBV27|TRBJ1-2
CASSLFPSLPSYGYTF
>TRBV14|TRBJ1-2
CASSQDRGQPFAATF
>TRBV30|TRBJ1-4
CAWSVLWSGEATNEKLFF
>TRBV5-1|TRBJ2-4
CASSQDTTVRIDIQYF
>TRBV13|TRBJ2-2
CASSLPQLAGTGELFF
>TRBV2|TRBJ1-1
CASRVTAGFSEAFF
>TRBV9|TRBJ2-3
CASSVNPGGTDTQYF
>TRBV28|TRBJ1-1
CASNDRVSGTFF
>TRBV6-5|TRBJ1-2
CASSSPGQDYGYTF
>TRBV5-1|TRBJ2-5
CASSQTERGSRTQYF
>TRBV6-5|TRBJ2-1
CASNPGGSYNEQFF
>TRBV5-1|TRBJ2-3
CASRPDYATDTQYF
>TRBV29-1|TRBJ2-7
CSVRDRAYEQYF
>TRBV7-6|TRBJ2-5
CASSLRTSDSQETQYF